This entry features one T cell receptor (beta chain) sequence. Its antigen remains unidentified. It was with 60 Vbeta and 13 Jbeta primers that the PCR ran. Data came from immunoSEQ multiplex PCR; TCRdb stores just in-frame clones and leaves some out. The data show about 120,000 clones, around 81% seen once. This sample is drawn from a study of cytomegalovirus exposure and HLA in healthy donors. Study-wide results and caveats: The likely explanation for a cluster of highly shared sequence variants was sequencing artifact.

The TCR was taken from a middle-aged woman in good health and CMV-seronegative. Sequenced sample: PBMCs.

In DNA, the CDR3 is TGTGCCAGCAGTTTATTCCCACCGAGCGCCGGGGAGCTGTTTTTT. Protein: CASSLFPPSAGELFF. V and J are TRBV27 and TRBJ2-2; no definite D call. The CDR3 sequence is 15 residues long. The germline V gene has CDR1 MNHEY and CDR2 SMNVEV (reference sequence). Trimming removed 1 base at V and 6 bases at J, with 12 bases between.